The rows below give T cell receptor beta chains drawn from one sample of a study of identical twins. In TCRdb, the 5' RACE reads were re-called with MiXCR into one record per CDR3 protein. The table records under 400,000 distinct CDR3 sequences, approximately 9.1% of them present only once. Sequencing used naive T cells sorted from blood. Receptors were obtained from a woman between 50 and 59 years old in good health. Both conserved end residues are part of each CDR3. A D gene is named only where the DNA matches it firmly. Size is omitted from some rows. Given values are once, few, many or a class for expanded clones.

v_call	j_call	clone_size	d_call	cdr3_nt	cdr3_aa
TRBV7-3	TRBJ2-1	.	.	TGTGCCAGCAGCTTAAACAGGGTCAATGAGCAGTTCTTC	CASSLNRVNEQFF
TRBV29-1	TRBJ2-1	many	TRBD2	TGCAGCGTTGAAGGGCTCCGGCTAGCGGGAGACAATGAGCAGTTCTTC	CSVEGLRLAGDNEQFF
TRBV20-1	TRBJ1-2	.	.	TGCAGTGCTAGAGAGGATGGCTATGGCTACACCTTC	CSAREDGYGYTF
TRBV5-5	TRBJ2-5	many	TRBD2	TGTGCCAGCAGCTTGGATTCCCGTGCTAGCGGGAGTTTCCAAGAGACCCAGTACTTC	CASSLDSRASGSFQETQYF
TRBV20-1	TRBJ2-3	many	TRBD2	TGCAGTGCTAGACTAGCGGGAGGTCAAGATACGCAGTATTTT	CSARLAGGQDTQYF
TRBV7-6	TRBJ2-4	few	.	TGTGCCAGCAGCTTTGGGCCATCCAAAAACATTCAGTACTTC	CASSFGPSKNIQYF
TRBV10-3	TRBJ2-7	few	TRBD1	TGTGCCATCAGAGGAGACAGGGTGGGTTGGGAGCAGTACTTC	CAIRGDRVGWEQYF
TRBV29-1	TRBJ2-3	.	.	TGCAGCGGGGCGCCCGACATTAGGAGCACAGATACGCAGTATTTT	CSGAPDIRSTDTQYF
TRBV12-3/TRBV12-4	TRBJ2-1	many	TRBD2	TGTGCCAGCACCTTTAGCGGGAGGGGGGGCAATGAGCAGTTCTTC	CASTFSGRGGNEQFF
TRBV27	TRBJ2-7	.	.	TGTGCCAGCAGTATTCGGACAGGGACTACCTCTTACTACGAGCAGTACTTC	CASSIRTGTTSYYEQYF